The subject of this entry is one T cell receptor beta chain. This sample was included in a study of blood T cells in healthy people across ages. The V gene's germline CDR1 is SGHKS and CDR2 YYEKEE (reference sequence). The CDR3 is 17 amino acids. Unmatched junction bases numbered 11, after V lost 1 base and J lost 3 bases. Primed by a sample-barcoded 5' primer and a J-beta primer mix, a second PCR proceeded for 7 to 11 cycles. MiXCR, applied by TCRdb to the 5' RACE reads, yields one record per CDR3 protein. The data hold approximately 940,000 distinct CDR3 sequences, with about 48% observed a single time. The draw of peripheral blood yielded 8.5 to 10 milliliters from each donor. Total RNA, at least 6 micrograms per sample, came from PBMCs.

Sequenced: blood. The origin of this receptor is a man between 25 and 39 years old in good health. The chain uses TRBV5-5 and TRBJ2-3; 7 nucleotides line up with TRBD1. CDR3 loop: CASSLKAPRQGTDTQYF. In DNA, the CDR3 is TGTGCCAGCAGCTTGAAAGCCCCCCGACAGGGTACAGATACGCAGTATTTT.